What follows are 13 T cell receptor beta chains derived from one specimen sequenced in a study of T cell clonotyping in hematopoietic cell transplantation (dated by TCRdb to 2020 to 2023). Libraries were constructed by the immunoSEQ multiplex PCR assay. TCRdb obtained this table from immuneACCESS and retained in-frame rearrangements with V and J assigned. These tables miss some clones; where compared with another copy, unresolved V genes account for less than half of the shortfall, and the remainder is unexplained. In this sample the table shows about 15,000 clones, 75% to 90% of which occur a single time. Around 3% of the sample is taken by the ten largest. The sequenced material came from peripheral blood mononuclear cells. These TCRs come from a man aged 45 to 65 in good health. Some clones in this sample may be carry-over from other donors' samples.

The chain is built from TRBV5-1 and TRBJ2-5; D is ambiguous. The V and J ends lost 4 bases and 3 bases respectively, with 13 bases between them. Germline loops: CDR1 SGHRS, CDR2 YFSETQ. This CDR3 is built from 14 residues. This chain's CDR3 is CASSLGWQKETQYF. The CDR3 DNA reads TGCGCCAGCAGCCTGGGATGGCAGAAAGAGACCCAGTACTTC.

This chain uses TRBV28 with TRBJ1-5, with D possibly matching TRBD1 (6 bases). The CDR3 totals 12 residues. The germline CDR1 and CDR2 sequences are MDHEN and SYDVKM. Trimming removed 8 bases at V and 5 bases at J, with 10 bases between. The CDR3 is CASLGAHQPQHF. DNA for the CDR3: TGTGCCAGCCTGGGGGCGCATCAGCCCCAGCATTTT.

The V and J genes are TRBV11-3 and TRBJ1-1; D not certain. V was clipped by 0 bases and J by 0 bases, with 5 bases between them. Germline loops: CDR1 SGHNT, CDR2 YENEEA. The CDR3 sequence is 14 residues long. This chain's CDR3 is CASSLEGLNTEAFF. CDR3 nucleotide sequence: TGTGCCAGCAGCTTAGAGGGTTTGAACACTGAAGCTTTCTTT.

The V call is TRBV6-1, the J call TRBJ1-6; D not certain. CDR1 is MNHNS, CDR2 SASEGT, per germline. Deletions cut 3 bases from V and 17 bases from J, with 17 bases between. The CDR3 length is 13 residues. CDR3 loop: CASSESIGLRFHF. CDR3 nucleotide sequence: TGTGCCAGCAGTGAGAGTATAGGACTCAGGTTCCACTTT.

This chain links TRBV6-5 with TRBJ2-7, with 7 bases lining up with TRBD1. Germline V CDR1 and CDR2: MNHEY, SVGAGI. This CDR3 spans 13 amino acids. The ends lost 7 bases at V and 2 bases at J; junction bases unmatched: 5. The CDR3 loop reads CASTYGTAYEQYF. CDR3 coding DNA: TGTGCCAGCACCTACGGGACAGCCTACGAGCAGTACTTC.

The chain joins TRBV6-5 to TRBJ1-2; no clear D. V lost 5 bases and J lost 4, with 11 bases in between. CDR3 size: 13 residues. CDR1 MNHEY and CDR2 SVGAGI come from the germline V gene. The CDR3 loop is CASSPAGLYGYTF. As DNA, the CDR3 is TGTGCCAGCAGTCCGGCAGGACTCTATGGCTACACCTTC.

The chain carries TRBV20-1 and TRBJ1-2; 8 bases align to TRBD1. The CDR3 is made up of 10 amino acids. Germline V gene data show CDR1 as DFQATT and CDR2 as SNEGSKA (reference sequence). CDR3 amino acids: CSATGDGYTF. As DNA, the CDR3 is TGCAGCGCGACAGGGGATGGCTACACCTTC.

This chain links TRBV4-2 with TRBJ1-6, with 7 bases that match TRBD1. Unmatched junction bases numbered 6, after V lost 3 bases and J lost 7 bases. CDR1 is LGHNA, CDR2 YNFKEQ, per germline. This CDR3 region has 15 residues. This CDR3 is CASSHPGQINSPLHF. The CDR3 DNA reads as TGTGCCAGCAGCCACCCGGGACAGATCAATTCACCCCTCCACTTT.

The sample holds a few counts of this clone. The chain couples TRBV5-1 to TRBJ2-7; D might be TRBD2 (7 bases). The CDR3 sequence is 14 residues long. Germline CDR1 and CDR2: SGHRS and YFSETQ. Trimming shortened V by 2 bases and J by 6 bases, and 15 bases separated the two germline ends. This chain's CDR3 is CASSLGGGTGEQYF. The DNA of the CDR3 is TGCGCCAGCAGCTTAGGGGGGGGAACTGGCGAGCAGTACTTC.

This sequence joins TRBV2 and TRBJ2-7; perhaps TRBD1 as D (5 bases). This CDR3 is 12 amino acids long. Trimming shortened V by 10 bases and J by 3 bases, and 13 bases separated the two germline ends. CDR1 is SNHLY, CDR2 FYNNEI, per germline. The CDR3 spells CAKKTANYEQYF. CDR3 coding DNA: TGTGCCAAAAAGACAGCTAACTACGAGCAGTACTTC. Full variable domain (missing parts from reference TRBV2 and TRBJ2-7): EPEVTQTPSHQVTQMGQEVILRCVPISNHLYFYWYRQILGQKVEFLVSFYNNEISEKSEIFDDQFSVERPDGSNFTLKIRSTKLEDSAMYFCAKKTANYEQYFGPGTRLTVT.

The chain employs TRBV7-6 and TRBJ2-7, with 8 bases matching TRBD1. V lost 5 bases, J lost 6 bases, and 6 bases stayed unmatched. Germline-derived CDR1 and CDR2 are SGHVS and FNYEAQ. This CDR3 is built from 13 residues. In DNA form, the CDR3 reads TGTGCCAGCAGCCACTGGGACAGGCCCGAGCAGTACTTC. Translation gives CASSHWDRPEQYF.

This clone was counted once. This chain joins TRBV7-9 and TRBJ1-4; possibly TRBD1 for D (5 bases). With 1 base removed from V and 7 bases from J, the gap between germline ends came to 10 bases. The length of the CDR3 is 14 residues. The germline CDR1 and CDR2 sequences are SEHNR and FQNEAQ (reference sequence). This chain's CDR3 is CASSLVRVGEKLFF. CDR3 in DNA: TGTGCCAGCAGCTTAGTCAGGGTCGGTGAAAAACTGTTTTTT.

The rearrangement links TRBV6-6 to TRBJ2-7, with TRBD1 matching 8 bases. V was clipped by 7 bases and J by 6 bases; unmatched bases: 11. Germline V CDR1 and CDR2: MNHNY, SVGAGI (reference sequence). This CDR3 spans 14 amino acids. CDR3 in DNA: TGTGCCAGCACGGTCGCGCAGGGGGCTGGCGAGCAGTACTTC. This translates into CASTVAQGAGEQYF.